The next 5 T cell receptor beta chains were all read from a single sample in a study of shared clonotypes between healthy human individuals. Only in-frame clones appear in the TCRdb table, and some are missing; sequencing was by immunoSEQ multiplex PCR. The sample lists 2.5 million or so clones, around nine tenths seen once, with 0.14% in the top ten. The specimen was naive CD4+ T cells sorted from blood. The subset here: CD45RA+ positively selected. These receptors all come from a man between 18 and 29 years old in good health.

The CDR3 region is CTSSQEIEIAETQYF. For the CDR3, the DNA is TGCACCAGCAGCCAAGAAATAGAAATCGCCGAGACCCAGTACTTC. The chain is built from TRBV1 and TRBJ2-5; TRBD2 is taken as the D call from the table, unchecked against the DNA. TRBV1 is given as a pseudogene. The CDR3 has 15 amino acids.

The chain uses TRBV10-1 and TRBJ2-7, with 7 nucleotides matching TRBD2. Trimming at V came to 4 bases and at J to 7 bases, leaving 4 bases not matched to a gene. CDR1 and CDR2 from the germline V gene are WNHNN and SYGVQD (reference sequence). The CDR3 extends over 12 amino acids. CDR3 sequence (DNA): TGCGCCAGCAGTGTCCCCGGGGGGGAGCAGTACTTC. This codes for CASSVPGGEQYF.

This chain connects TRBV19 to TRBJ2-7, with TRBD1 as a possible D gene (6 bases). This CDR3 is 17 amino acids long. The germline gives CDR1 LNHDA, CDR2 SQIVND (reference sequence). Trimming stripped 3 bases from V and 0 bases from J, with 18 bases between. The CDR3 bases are TGTGCCAGTAGTATCCCCCTAGGACAGAAGAGCTCCTACGAGCAGTACTTC. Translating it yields CASSIPLGQKSSYEQYF.

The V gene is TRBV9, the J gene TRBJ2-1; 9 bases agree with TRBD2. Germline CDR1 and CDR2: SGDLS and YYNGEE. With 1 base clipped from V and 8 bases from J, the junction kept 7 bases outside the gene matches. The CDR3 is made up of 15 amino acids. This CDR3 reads CASSVSLAGNDEQFF. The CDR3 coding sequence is TGTGCCAGCAGCGTATCCCTAGCGGGGAACGATGAGCAGTTCTTC.

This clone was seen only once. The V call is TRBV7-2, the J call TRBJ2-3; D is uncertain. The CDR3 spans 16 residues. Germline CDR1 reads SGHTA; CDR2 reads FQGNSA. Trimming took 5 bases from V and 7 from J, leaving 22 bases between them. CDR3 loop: CASSLTVPLKSNTQYF. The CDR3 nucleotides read TGTGCCAGCAGCCTCACCGTTCCGTTGAAGTCCAATACGCAGTATTTT. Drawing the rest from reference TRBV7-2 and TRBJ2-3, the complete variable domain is GAGVSQSPSNKVTEKGKDVELRCDPISGHTALYWYRQSLGQGLEFLIYFQGNSAPDKSGLPSDRFSAERTGGSVSTLTIQRTQQEDSAVYLCASSLTVPLKSNTQYFGPGTRLTVL.